This T cell receptor beta chain emerged from a study of CD8 T cells in Susac syndrome. Background on the study: Sequenced Susac syndrome patients included 5 or 6 with clinically active disease and eight in remission. Study results and limitations: An acknowledgment was made by the study that its TCR sequencing and HLA analysis involved relatively few individuals. No clonal expansion appeared among CD4+ T cells in Susac patients.

When the RNA was reverse transcribed, random hexamers were used with an input of about 0.45 to 1 ug. TCRdb re-called the immunoSEQ multiplex PCR reads with MiXCR, one entry per CDR3 protein. In the table there are roughly 140,000 distinct CDR3 sequences, approximately 95% of which are singletons. With regard to this clonotype: Its antigen is not known.

V lost 6 bases and J lost 1; bases outside the gene matches: 4. Germline CDR1 DFQATT, CDR2 SNEGSKA (reference sequence). CDR3 size: 13 residues. Sequenced material: CD4+ T cells from PBMCs. The receptor's source is a human donor with Susac syndrome. This chain joins TRBV20-1 and TRBJ2-3, with 7 bases lining up with TRBD1. CDR3 loop: CSAHGQGTDTQYF. The CDR3 nucleotides are TGCAGTGCCCATGGACAGGGCACAGATACGCAGTATTTT.